These 3 T cell receptor beta chains were sequenced from one sample in a study of a mutant IDH1 vaccine in newly diagnosed glioma. The table came from immunoSEQ multiplex PCR; TCRdb's copy has only in-frame clones and leaves some out. The sample lists about 36,000 clones; under 90% were seen once. These receptors have no known antigen. Time point denoted: week 11, during vaccination. Alongside topical imiquimod, each dose of vaccine comprised 300 ug of mutant IDH1 20-mer peptide. The sequences come from peripheral blood mononuclear cells (PBMCs), collected from a glioma patient whose treatment included an IDH1 peptide vaccine. The receptors stem from a woman younger than 45 with glioma. Some clones in this sample may be carry-over from other donors' samples.

The chain links TRBV6-5 to TRBJ2-7; 9 bases agree with TRBD2. The J segment lost 5 bases and the V segment lost 4 bases, leaving 9 bases of the junction unmatched. The CDR3 spans 15 residues. CDR1 MNHEY and CDR2 SVGAGI come from the germline V gene. The CDR3 is CASSSAAGGRDEQYF. CDR3 sequence (DNA): TGTGCCAGCAGTTCTGCAGCGGGGGGCAGGGACGAGCAGTACTTC.

This clone was picked up one time. The rearrangement links TRBV29-1 to TRBJ2-3; 7 positions match TRBD2. Per the germline V gene, CDR1 is SQVTM and CDR2 is ANQGSEA. J was trimmed by 3 bases and V by 0 bases; bases with no gene match: 6. This CDR3 region has 15 residues. This chain's CDR3 is CSVEDPAGTTDTQYF. As DNA, the CDR3 is TGCAGCGTTGAAGATCCAGCGGGAACGACAGATACGCAGTATTTT.

This chain joins TRBV5-6 and TRBJ1-1; TRBD1 is a possible D gene (5 bases). Germline V CDR1 and CDR2: SGHDT, YYEEEE. The germline V and J ends were trimmed by 2 bases and 1 base, with 9 bases remaining between them. The CDR3 runs to 14 residues. The CDR3 protein is CASSLLGTNTEAFF. The CDR3 nucleotides are TGTGCCAGCAGCTTACTTGGGACGAACACTGAAGCTTTCTTT.